Below are 2 T cell receptor beta chains sequenced from a single sample in a study of PD-1 blockade in classical Hodgkin lymphoma. Stated time point: cycle 4 day 1 (C4D1), after 6 weeks of nivolumab. Every single patient, without exception, relapsed after autologous stem cell transplantation, and brentuximab vedotin exposure varied. Profiled with immunoSEQ multiplex PCR; TCRdb holds only in-frame clones, not every one. The sample lists more than 90,000 clones, around 80% occurring once. The sample in question was peripheral blood mononuclear cells (PBMCs), obtained before the fourth cycle of nivolumab. All receptors come from a human donor with classical Hodgkin lymphoma.

V is TRBV4-2 and J is TRBJ1-1; 9 nucleotides line up with TRBD1. This CDR3 region has 15 residues. V was clipped by 4 bases and J by 4 bases; unmatched bases: 7. Germline values: CDR1 LGHNA, CDR2 YNFKEQ. CDR3 nucleotides: TGTGCCAGCAGCCCCGCTCGGACAGGGGCCACTGAAGCTTTCTTT. It encodes CASSPARTGATEAFF.

The chain combines TRBV29-1 with TRBJ2-7; D unresolved. The ends were cut back, 7 bases at V and 0 bases at J, with 10 bases in the middle. CDR1 SQVTM and CDR2 ANQGSEA come from the germline V gene. The CDR3 loop spans 12 amino acids. This CDR3 reads CSATAASYEQYF. The DNA of the CDR3 is TGCAGCGCCACGGCGGCCTCCTACGAGCAGTACTTC.